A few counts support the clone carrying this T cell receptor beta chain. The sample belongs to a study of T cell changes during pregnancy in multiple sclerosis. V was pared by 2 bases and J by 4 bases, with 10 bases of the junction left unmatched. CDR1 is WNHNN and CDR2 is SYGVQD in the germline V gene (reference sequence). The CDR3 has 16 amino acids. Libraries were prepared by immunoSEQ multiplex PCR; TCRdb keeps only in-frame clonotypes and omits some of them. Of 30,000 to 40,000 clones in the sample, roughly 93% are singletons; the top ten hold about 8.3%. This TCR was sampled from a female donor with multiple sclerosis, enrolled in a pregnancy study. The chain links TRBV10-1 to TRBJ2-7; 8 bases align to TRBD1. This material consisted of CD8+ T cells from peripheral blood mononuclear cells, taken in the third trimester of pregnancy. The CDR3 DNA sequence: TGCGCCAGCAGTGAGGACGGACAGGGAGCATCGTACGAGCAGTACTTC. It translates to CASSEDGQGASYEQYF.